This T cell receptor (beta chain) was retrieved from a study of CD8+CD57+ T cells in acquired aplastic anemia. Genomic DNA, the template, was used for profiling of the TCR beta VDJ and CDR3. MiXCR was run by TCRdb on the reads, yielding one entry per CDR3 protein. The repertoire includes about 240,000 distinct CDR3 sequences, approximately 45% of them detected once, and under 9% sits in the top ten. Study-level points and caveats: Found in both controls and patients were approximately 31 CD8+ CDR3 sequences.

The patients chosen for sequencing had shown expansion of CD8+CD57+ cells (detected by flow cytometry). No patient had been given any therapy when blood was sampled. V was pared by 6 bases and J by 6 bases, with 2 bases of the junction left unmatched. Per germline, CDR1 MNHEY and CDR2 SVGAGI. The CDR3 is made up of 12 amino acids. Comments on this clonotype: The antigen remains undetermined.

The sequenced sample was sorted CD4+, CD8+, or CD8+CD57+ T cells (not recorded which) from PBMCs. This TCR was recovered from a human donor with aplastic anemia. V is TRBV6-5 and J is TRBJ1-2, with TRBD1 identical over 9 bases. Here the CDR3 reads CASSTGGHGYTF. The CDR3 coding sequence is TGTGCCAGCAGCACAGGGGGCCATGGCTACACCTTC.